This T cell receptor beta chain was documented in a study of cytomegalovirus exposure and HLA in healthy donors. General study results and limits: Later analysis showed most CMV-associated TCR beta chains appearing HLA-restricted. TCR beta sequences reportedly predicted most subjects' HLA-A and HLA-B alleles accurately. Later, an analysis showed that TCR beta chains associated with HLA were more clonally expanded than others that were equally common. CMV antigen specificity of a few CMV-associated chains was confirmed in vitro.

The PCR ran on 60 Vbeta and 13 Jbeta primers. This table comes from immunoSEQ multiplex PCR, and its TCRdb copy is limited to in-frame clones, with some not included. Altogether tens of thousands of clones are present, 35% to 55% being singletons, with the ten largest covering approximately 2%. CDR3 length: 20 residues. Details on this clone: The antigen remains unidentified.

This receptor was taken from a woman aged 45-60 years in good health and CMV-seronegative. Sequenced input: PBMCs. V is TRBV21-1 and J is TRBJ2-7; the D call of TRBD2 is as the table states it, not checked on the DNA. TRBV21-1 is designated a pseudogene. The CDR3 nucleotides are TGTGCCAGCAGCAAAGGGCCGGGACAGGGGACTAGCGGGCCCGCCTACGAGCAGTACTTC. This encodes CASSKGPGQGTSGPAYEQYF.